Shown below are 17 T cell receptor beta chains from a single sample sequenced in a study of cytomegalovirus exposure and HLA in healthy donors. 13 Jbeta primers and 60 Vbeta primers were used for the PCR. Clones were read by immunoSEQ multiplex PCR, and TCRdb kept only the in-frame ones, dropping some. The sample carries about 96,000 clones, 60% to 75% recorded once. Input material: PBMCs. Receptors originate from a woman between 65 and 79 years old in good health and CMV-seropositive.

The chain uses TRBV2 and TRBJ2-7, with a tentative D call TRBD2 (5 bases). Trimming removed 8 bases at V and 2 bases at J, with 10 bases between. The CDR3 totals 12 residues. Per the germline V gene, CDR1 is SNHLY and CDR2 is FYNNEI. The CDR3 region is CASGRDTYEQYF. In DNA form, the CDR3 reads TGTGCCAGCGGCCGGGATACCTACGAGCAGTACTTC.

This chain uses TRBV18 with TRBJ2-3, with a possible D match to TRBD1 (5 bases). Per the germline V gene, CDR1 is KGHSH and CDR2 is LQKENI. V was pared by 0 bases and J by 6 bases, with 19 bases between. The CDR3 covers 17 residues. The CDR3 reads CASSPPAAAKAGDTQYF. The CDR3 bases are TGTGCCAGCTCACCACCGGCTGCGGCCAAAGCAGGGGATACGCAGTATTTT.

V usage is TRBV4-3 and J usage is TRBJ2-7; TRBD1 aligns across 9 bases. Trimming removed 1 base from V and 2 bases from J; junction bases left unmatched: 3. The V gene's germline CDR1 is LGHNA and CDR2 YSLEER. The CDR3 consists of 15 residues. The CDR3 DNA follows: TGCGCCAGCAGCCAAGGGACAGGGGTAACCTACGAGCAGTACTTC. Translation: CASSQGTGVTYEQYF.

A note on this clone: Germline and junction disagree at one end, which may indicate a read error. This chain uses TRBV7-7 with TRBJ2-7, with 7 positions matching TRBD1. This CDR3 has 13 amino acids. The V gene's germline CDR1 is SSHAT and CDR2 FNYEAQ (reference sequence). CDR3 residues: CASSSVTGSEQYF. The CDR3, as DNA: TGTGCTAGCAGCTCAGTGACAGGGAGCGAGCAGTACTTC.

The chain's CDR3 is CASSLPTFTGELFF. The CDR3 DNA follows: TGCGCCAGCAGCTTACCGACTTTTACCGGGGAGCTGTTTTTT. The V call is TRBV5-1, the J call TRBJ2-2; D is undetermined. The germline V gene encodes CDR1 SGHRS and CDR2 YFSETQ. Between the trimmed V and J ends, which lost 2 bases and 5 bases, there was a span of 10 bases. The length of the CDR3 is 14 residues.

The genes are TRBV6-4 and TRBJ1-2; D ambiguous. V was clipped by 4 bases and J by 2 bases, with 11 bases between them. This CDR3 region has 14 residues. Germline values: CDR1 MRHNA, CDR2 SNTAGT. This CDR3 is CASSVDGGNYGYTF. The CDR3 DNA is TGTGCCAGCAGTGTCGACGGAGGAAACTATGGCTACACCTTC.

The chain combines TRBV2 with TRBJ1-1, with 12 nucleotides matching TRBD1. Germline assignment: CDR1 SNHLY and CDR2 FYNNEI. This CDR3 has 16 amino acids. V trimming: 10 bases; J trimming: 1 base; junction bases outside the gene matches: 10. The CDR3 spells CATKGQGAIENTEAFF. The CDR3 DNA is TGTGCCACCAAGGGACAGGGGGCGATTGAGAACACTGAAGCTTTCTTT.

This chain uses TRBV4-1 with TRBJ2-1, with a weak D call TRBD2 (5 bases). V was cut by 0 bases and J by 0 bases, with 6 bases left in between. Germline CDR1 and CDR2: MGHRA and YSYEKL. The CDR3 contains 15 residues. CDR3 protein: CASSQEGSSYNEQFF. The CDR3 coding sequence is TGCGCCAGCAGCCAAGAAGGGAGCTCCTACAATGAGCAGTTCTTC.

This sequence joins TRBV4-2 and TRBJ2-2; 7 positions agree with TRBD1. The CDR3 is 14 amino acids. The V and J ends lost 8 bases and 1 base, in that order; junction bases with no gene match: 4. Germline V CDR1 and CDR2: LGHNA, YNFKEQ. Here the CDR3 DNA reads TGTGCCAGCGGACGACAGGGGAACACCGGGGAGCTGTTTTTT. The encoded protein is CASGRQGNTGELFF.

The gene calls are TRBV9 and TRBJ2-1, with TRBD2 matching over 7 bases. The germline CDR1 and CDR2 sequences are SGDLS and YYNGEE. CDR3 size: 15 residues. The trim removed 4 bases at V and 6 bases at J, leaving 10 bases unmatched. The CDR3 sequence: CASSIGSGVFNEQFF. As DNA, the CDR3 is TGTGCCAGCAGCATTGGAAGCGGGGTGTTCAATGAGCAGTTCTTC.

This chain connects TRBV19 to TRBJ1-5, with 9 bases fitting TRBD1. The germline CDR1 and CDR2 sequences are LNHDA and SQIVND (reference sequence). The junction had 6 bases not matched to a gene; V was cut back by 3 bases and J by 9 bases. The CDR3 extends over 14 amino acids. For the CDR3, the DNA is TGTGCCAGTAGTATCTTGGGACAGGGTGGGCCCCAGCATTTT. Amino acid sequence: CASSILGQGGPQHF. The full variable domain, rest sourced from reference TRBV19 and TRBJ1-5, is DGGITQSPKYLFRKEGQNVTLSCEQNLNHDAMYWYRQDPGQGLRLIYYSQIVNDFQKGDIAEGYSVSREKKESFPLTVTSAQKNPTAFYLCASSILGQGGPQHFGDGTRLSIL.

The chain has TRBV29-1 and TRBJ2-7, with 7 positions matching TRBD1. The CDR3 sequence is 15 residues long. Germline values: CDR1 SQVTM, CDR2 ANQGSEA. The ends lost 4 bases at V and 0 bases at J; junction bases unmatched: 9. In DNA form, the CDR3 reads TGCAGCGTTGTTCTCGGACAGGCGTTCTCCTACGAGCAGTACTTC. It codes for CSVVLGQAFSYEQYF.

The gene calls are TRBV29-1 and TRBJ2-2; the D is unclear. The germline V and J ends were trimmed by 3 bases and 2 bases, with 4 bases remaining between them. The CDR3 extends over 12 amino acids. Germline assignment: CDR1 SQVTM and CDR2 ANQGSEA. In DNA form, the CDR3 reads TGCAGCGTTGACACTAACACCGGGGAGCTGTTTTTT. Translated: CSVDTNTGELFF.

The chain has TRBV5-1 and TRBJ1-4; 7 bases are a match to TRBD1. The V gene end was trimmed by 4 bases and the J gene end by 2 bases; junction bases not matched to a gene: 5. CDR1 SGHRS and CDR2 YFSETQ come from the germline V gene. The CDR3 contains 15 residues. The CDR3 DNA is TGCGCCAGCAGCCCTACAGGGGTGACTAATGAAAAACTGTTTTTT. Translation gives CASSPTGVTNEKLFF. Supplemented by reference TRBV5-1 and TRBJ1-4, the full variable domain reads KAGVTQTPRYLIKTRGQQVTLSCSPISGHRSVSWYQQTPGQGLQFLFEYFSETQRNKGNFPGRFSGRQFSNSRSEMNVSTLELGDSALYLCASSPTGVTNEKLFFGSGTQLSVL.

The CDR3 here is CSVVVAEQYF. The CDR3 region has the DNA TGCAGCGTTGTCGTAGCGGAGCAGTACTTC. The chain couples TRBV29-1 to TRBJ2-5, with a tentative D call TRBD2 (6 bases). Trimming took 4 bases from V and 11 from J, leaving 11 bases between them. Looked up from germline, CDR1 is SQVTM and CDR2 is ANQGSEA. This CDR3 is 10 amino acids long.

The V and J genes are TRBV7-2 and TRBJ2-7, with 7 nucleotides matching TRBD1. The V gene's germline CDR1 is SGHTA and CDR2 FQGNSA. Trimming at V came to 5 bases and at J to 0 bases, leaving 4 bases not matched to a gene. The CDR3 has 14 amino acids. Here the CDR3 reads CASSKTGSSYEQYF. CDR3 nucleotide sequence: TGTGCCAGCAGCAAGACAGGGAGCTCCTACGAGCAGTACTTC.

This clone showed up just a few times. The gene calls are TRBV27 and TRBJ1-1; D is ambiguous. Germline-derived CDR1 and CDR2 are MNHEY and SMNVEV (reference sequence). V was shortened by 3 bases and J by 1 base, with 12 bases between the two germline ends. The CDR3 is 15 amino acids. In DNA, the CDR3 is TGTGCCAGCAGTTTTAGTCTTCCGGGGAACACTGAAGCTTTCTTT. Encoded protein: CASSFSLPGNTEAFF.